The following is a T cell receptor (beta chain) sequence with its context. Its matching antigen is unknown. Preparing the TCRbeta library involved the use of unique molecular identifiers. TCRdb reprocessed the PCR reads via MiXCR and lists one record per CDR3 protein. The data hold fewer than 750,000 distinct CDR3 sequences, with over 25% observed a single time. The data were obtained in a study of T-cell reconstitution after alpha-beta-depleted transplantation in children. CDR3 length equals 15 residues. The J segment lost 1 base and the V segment lost 3 bases, leaving 9 bases of the junction unmatched. From germline, CDR1 is DFQATT and CDR2 SNEGSKA (reference sequence). Study findings and constraints: Newly made T cells mostly supplied T-cell counts and diversity one year after transplant. After transplant, at about two months, alpha-beta T cells were reportedly derived from several hundred expanded graft clones.

The source is a boy under three years old with Wiskott-Aldrich syndrome, due to receive a stem cell transplant. The chain links TRBV20-1 to TRBJ2-7, with 7 bases that match TRBD2. Here the sequenced sample was PBMCs, taken before TCRalphabeta/CD19-depleted stem cell transplant. This CDR3 reads CSARSLAEVSYEQYF. CDR3 nucleotides: TGCAGTGCTAGGTCTCTAGCGGAAGTTTCCTACGAGCAGTACTTC.